Listed below are T cell receptor beta chains from one sample, sequenced in a study of breast tumors, draining lymph nodes, adjacent tissues. Each CDR3 protein gets one entry after TCRdb re-called the multiplex PCR reads with MiXCR. The table records roughly 80,000 distinct CDR3 sequences, approximately 19% of them present only once. The material sequenced was axillary lymph node tissue. The receptors originated from a female donor with breast cancer. Some clones in this sample may be carry-over from other donors' samples. The CDR3 runs from the conserved cysteine through the conserved F or W. A D gene is named only where the DNA matches it firmly. Clone size is given for some rows only: seen once, a few or many times, or a class if the clone is expanded.

D: NA; V: TRBV5-1; J: TRBJ1-2; size: many; DNA: TGCGCCAGCAGCTTGAACGGTGGCTACACCTTC; CDR3: CASSLNGGYTF
D: NA; V: TRBV5-1; J: TRBJ2-7; size: many; DNA: TGCGCCAGCAGCTTGGACGCCCCTAGCTCCTACGAGCAGTACTTC; CDR3: CASSLDAPSSYEQYF
D: NA; V: TRBV11-3; J: TRBJ2-7; size: many; DNA: TGTGCCAGCAGCTTAGGTGAGACCTACGAGCAGTACTTC; CDR3: CASSLGETYEQYF
D: TRBD2; V: TRBV7-3; J: TRBJ2-1; size: many; DNA: TGTGCCAGCAGCTCCCGTAGCGGGAGATCCTACAATGAGCAGTTCTTC; CDR3: CASSSRSGRSYNEQFF
D: TRBD2; V: TRBV5-1; J: TRBJ2-1; size: many; DNA: TGCGCCAGCAGCGTTACTAGCGGTGACTACAATGAGCAGTTCTTC; CDR3: CASSVTSGDYNEQFF
D: NA; V: TRBV13; J: TRBJ2-1; size: NA; DNA: TGTGCCAGCAGCTTAGCGGGGAATCAGCAGTTCTTC; CDR3: CASSLAGNQQFF
D: NA; V: TRBV28; J: TRBJ1-5; size: few; DNA: TGTGCCAGCAGTCCAAACCCCAGGAATCAGCCCCAGCATTTT; CDR3: CASSPNPRNQPQHF
D: NA; V: TRBV5-8; J: TRBJ1-5; size: medium-sized; DNA: TGTGCCAGCAGCTTGGGTGGTAGCAATCAGCCCCAGCATTTT; CDR3: CASSLGGSNQPQHF
D: TRBD1; V: TRBV20-1; J: TRBJ2-7; size: many; DNA: TGCAGTGCTAGAGATGTCCGGACAGGCGGCGCTGGGCAGTACTTC; CDR3: CSARDVRTGGAGQYF
D: NA; V: TRBV25-1; J: TRBJ2-1; size: many; DNA: TGTGCCAGCAGGGGAAATGAGCAGTTCTTC; CDR3: CASRGNEQFF
D: TRBD1; V: TRBV12-3/TRBV12-4; J: TRBJ1-5; size: many; DNA: TGTGCCAGCAGTCCCGGTCGACAGGGGGAGAATCAGCCCCAGCATTTT; CDR3: CASSPGRQGENQPQHF
D: NA; V: TRBV3-1; J: TRBJ1-6; size: NA; DNA: TGTGCCAGCAGCCAAGTCGCGGAATCTTCCATTTCACCCCTCCACTTT; CDR3: CASSQVAESSISPLHF
D: NA; V: TRBV6-1; J: TRBJ2-7; size: NA; DNA: TGTGCCAGCAGTGAAGCCGGGGGCGACTACGAGCAGTACTTC; CDR3: CASSEAGGDYEQYF
D: NA; V: TRBV20-1; J: TRBJ1-6; size: once; DNA: TGCAGCGTCCTCGGCACTCCGGAGTATAATTCACCCCTCCACTTT; CDR3: CSVLGTPEYNSPLHF
D: TRBD2; V: TRBV9; J: TRBJ2-1; size: many; DNA: TGTGCCAGCAGCCCCCGACGGGCGGGAGTGGTAGAGCAGTTCTTC; CDR3: CASSPRRAGVVEQFF
D: NA; V: TRBV28; J: TRBJ1-2; size: NA; DNA: TGTGCCAGCAGTTTAGGACAGAGCTATGGCTACACCTTC; CDR3: CASSLGQSYGYTF